This T cell receptor (beta chain) derives from a study of cytomegalovirus exposure and HLA in healthy donors. Study findings and constraints: There were some V segments, including TRBV6-2 and TRBV6-3, excluded as indistinguishable. The study recorded 164 TCR beta chains that were cytomegalovirus-associated.

Per the germline V gene, CDR1 is GTSNPN and CDR2 is SVGIG (reference sequence). V lost 2 bases and J lost 1, with 11 bases in between. The CDR3 sequence is 14 residues long. Both 60 Vbeta primers and 13 Jbeta primers went into the PCR. Only in-frame clones appear in the TCRdb table, and some are missing; sequencing was by immunoSEQ multiplex PCR. The sample has roughly 150,000 clones; roughly four fifths are singletons. Though nominally healthy at sampling, donors likely had unrecorded immune exposures. A word on this clone: Its cognate antigen is unknown.

The chain links TRBV30 to TRBJ1-1; TRBD1 is a possible D gene (5 bases). The TCR originated in a woman in her forties or fifties in good health and CMV-seropositive. The specimen was PBMCs. CDR3 loop: CAWSPGLGNTEAFF. Here the CDR3 DNA reads TGTGCCTGGAGTCCGGGACTGGGGAACACTGAAGCTTTCTTT.